This T cell receptor (beta chain) appears in the sequencing data of a study of blood T cell repertoires in COVID-19. Individuals drawn from 24 US areas were about 18 to 100 years old. Clones were sequenced by immunoSEQ multiplex PCR, and TCRdb holds only the in-frame ones, with some missing. The sample lists 300,000 or so clones; around nine tenths were seen once. This clonotype originated in a woman between 25 and 40 years old who had recovered from COVID-19. The specimen sequenced was PBMCs or T cells enriched from blood (not recorded which).

The CDR3 sequence: CASSKEQTGDYGYTF. DNA for the CDR3: TGTGCCAGCAGCAAGGAACAGACAGGGGACTATGGCTACACCTTC. The V and J genes are TRBV21-1 and TRBJ1-2; the tabulated D call, TRBD1, remains unverified against the DNA. TRBV21-1 corresponds to a pseudogene. The CDR3 runs 15 residues.